A selection of T cell receptor beta chains follows, all from one sample in a study of T cells in localized non-small cell lung cancer. Assay used: immunoSEQ multiplex PCR; TCRdb lists only in-frame clones, some missing. Of roughly 48,000 clones in the sample, 60% to 80% were seen once. The input for sequencing was peripheral blood, taken before any cancer treatment. Receptors originate from a man between 40 and 70 years old with stage I squamous cell lung carcinoma. CDR3s include the opening cysteine and the closing phenylalanine or tryptophan. The D gene is left open where the match is weak. Part of the rows lack a size; the others show once, few, many or a class for expanded clones.

D gene	V gene	J gene	clone size	CDR3 protein	CDR3 DNA
TRBD1	TRBV5-4	TRBJ2-7	NA	CASSLARDRGEQYF	TGTGCCAGCAGCTTGGCCCGGGACAGGGGCGAGCAGTACTTC
NA	TRBV6-4	TRBJ2-3	NA	CASSRDSPDTQYF	TGTGCCAGCAGCCGGGACTCCCCAGATACGCAGTATTTT
TRBD1	TRBV5-4	TRBJ1-1	NA	CASTSYRGTEAFF	TGTGCCAGCACGAGTTACAGGGGGACTGAAGCTTTCTTT
NA	TRBV5-5	TRBJ1-2	NA	CASSLGTAYGYTF	TGTGCCAGCAGCTTGGGTACAGCCTATGGCTACACCTTC
NA	TRBV25-1	TRBJ1-1	NA	CATGGPTNTEAFF	TGTGCCACCGGGGGTCCTACGAACACTGAAGCTTTCTTT
NA	TRBV7-2	TRBJ2-7	NA	CASSLQERKYEQYF	TGTGCCAGCAGCCTTCAAGAAAGAAAATACGAGCAGTACTTC
TRBD1	TRBV5-1	TRBJ1-1	NA	CASSPSGGTEAFF	TGCGCCAGCAGCCCTTCAGGGGGAACTGAAGCTTTCTTT
TRBD1	TRBV18	TRBJ2-1	few	CASSRADREMEKQFF	TGTGCCAGCTCACGGGCTGACAGGGAGATGGAGAAGCAGTTCTTC
NA	TRBV19	TRBJ1-6	once	CASASGTGSPLHF	TGTGCCAGCGCCTCCGGCACCGGCTCACCCCTCCACTTT
NA	TRBV28	TRBJ1-6	NA	CASSSGGIHGAGNSPLHF	TGTGCCAGCAGTTCCGGGGGTATCCACGGGGCCGGAAATTCACCCCTCCACTTT
NA	TRBV7-2	TRBJ1-5	NA	CASSSRAGSNQPQHF	TGTGCCAGCAGCTCCCGCGCAGGGAGCAATCAGCCCCAGCATTTT
TRBD1	TRBV7-2	TRBJ2-7	NA	CASSTRQGYEQYF	TGTGCCAGCAGCACGCGACAGGGCTACGAGCAGTACTTC
NA	TRBV9	TRBJ1-1	few	CASSGDNTEAFF	TGTGCCAGCAGCGGGGACAACACTGAAGCTTTCTTT
TRBD2	TRBV7-3	TRBJ2-3	NA	CASSLQGLAGGSTQYF	TGTGCCAGCAGCTTGCAGGGACTAGCGGGGGGAAGTACGCAGTATTTT
TRBD2	TRBV5-1	TRBJ2-3	NA	CASSLLSGGGASDTQYF	TGCGCCAGCAGCTTGTTGTCTGGCGGGGGGGCATCGGATACGCAGTATTTT
TRBD1	TRBV5-6	TRBJ1-2	few	CASSASGGPLGGYTF	TGTGCCAGCAGCGCCTCAGGGGGCCCCTTAGGTGGCTACACCTTC
TRBD1	TRBV11-2	TRBJ2-7	NA	CASSRDRESSYEQYF	TGTGCCAGCAGCCGGGACAGGGAATCTTCCTACGAGCAGTACTTC
NA	TRBV9	TRBJ2-1	NA	CASSGKDSEFF	TGTGCCAGCAGTGGTAAAGACAGTGAGTTCTTC
NA	TRBV5-8	TRBJ1-3	NA	CASSLGVLSGNTIYF	TGTGCCAGCAGCTTGGGGGTCCTCTCTGGAAACACCATATATTTT
NA	TRBV27	TRBJ1-1	NA	CASSPDHRVSMNTEAFF	TGTGCCAGCAGCCCTGATCACAGGGTTTCTATGAACACTGAAGCTTTCTTT
NA	TRBV18	TRBJ1-6	NA	CASSPRDKGNSPLHF	TGTGCCAGCTCACCAAGGGACAAAGGAAATTCACCCCTCCACTTT
NA	TRBV6-6	TRBJ2-1	many	CASITGYNEQFF	TGTGCCAGCATTACAGGCTACAATGAGCAGTTCTTC
NA	TRBV7-3	TRBJ1-1	NA	CASSWSPGFAFF	TGTGCCAGCAGCTGGAGCCCAGGGTTTGCTTTCTTT
TRBD1	TRBV9	TRBJ2-4	NA	CASSVVGDRRNIQYF	TGTGCCAGCAGCGTAGTGGGGGACAGGAGGAACATTCAGTACTTC
NA	TRBV7-3	TRBJ1-1	once	CASSLSGLGTEAFF	TGTGCCAGCAGCTTATCAGGGTTGGGCACTGAAGCTTTCTTT
NA	TRBV11-2	TRBJ1-5	few	CASSSAGGGGNQPQHF	TGTGCCAGCAGCTCCGCCGGGGGGGGTGGCAATCAGCCCCAGCATTTT
NA	TRBV10-3	TRBJ2-5	NA	CAISEYGMKQYF	TGTGCCATCAGTGAGTATGGTATGAAGCAGTACTTC
TRBD2	TRBV10-2	TRBJ2-5	NA	CASSESWASGETQYF	TGCGCCAGCAGTGAGTCTTGGGCTAGCGGAGAGACCCAGTACTTC
TRBD2	TRBV15	TRBJ2-3	NA	CATSRGGGAGGRTDTQYF	TGTGCCACCAGCAGAGGGGGGGGAGCGGGGGGACGGACAGATACGCAGTATTTT
NA	TRBV6-6	TRBJ1-1	few	CASSPDRLNAFF	TGTGCCAGCAGCCCTGACAGGTTGAATGCTTTCTTT
NA	TRBV4-2	TRBJ1-2	NA	CASSPGPGGEIYGYTF	TGTGCCAGCAGCCCGGGACCAGGAGGGGAGATTTATGGCTACACCTTC
TRBD1	TRBV4-1	TRBJ1-6	NA	CASSQGTGLNSPLHF	TGCGCCAGCAGCCAAGGGACAGGCCTTAATTCACCCCTCCACTTT